This TCR beta chain was observed in a study of CD4 T cells in relation to SARS-CoV-2 and coronaviruses. Overall study: ViraFEST: roughly ten-day antigen culture of PBMCs, then TCR beta CDR3 sequencing. General study points: No crossreactivity against non-spike viral proteins was tested here.

Sequencing used immunoSEQ multiplex PCR; TCRdb keeps in-frame clones, though not all of them. The profile covers roughly 30,000 clones, with 78% appearing a single time and around 20% taken by the ten largest. On this clone itself: Its specificity is unknown.

The germline V gene has CDR1 LNHDA and CDR2 SQIVND (reference sequence). Trimming cost V 3 bases and J 7 bases; bases outside gene matches: 7. The CDR3 contains 16 residues. Unexposed donor CD4+ T cells date from about 2010-2019, before the COVID-19 pandemic. CD4+ T cells were isolated from the cells after more than 8 days of culture. As cell numbers allowed, unexposed-donor CD4+ T cells faced SARS-CoV-2 S/N and four cold-coronavirus spikes. PBMCs were plated at around 2 million per well in IL-2-containing medium. The sequence derives from a human donor in good health. This chain joins TRBV19 and TRBJ2-1; 12 bases align to TRBD2. The specimen was CD4+ T cells from PBMCs, cultured in vitro. The CDR3, as DNA: TGTGCCAGTAGTATGGCTAGCGGGAGGGTAGAAAATGAGCAGTTCTTC. This encodes CASSMASGRVENEQFF.